This TCR beta chain was captured by sequencing in a study of T cells in Graves' hyperthyroidism and ophthalmopathy. Ophthalmopathy patients all had a Clinical Activity Score of at least 3, a NOSPECS grade of at least 4 and disease under 3 months old. The diagnostic basis comprised clinical symptoms, serum thyroxine and TRAb, thyroid ultrasound and orbital computed tomography. PBMCs stemmed from around 9.3 ml fresh peripheral blood. RNA transcripts provided the source from which TCR beta CDR3 regions were amplified. A set of HTBI primers served as the primers for a first-round RT-PCR of the TCR CDR3. TCRdb analysed the multiplex PCR reads with MiXCR anew, one entry per CDR3 protein. The sample has about 640,000 distinct CDR3 sequences, around 20% seen once. CDR1 is LNHNV, CDR2 YYDKDF, per germline (reference sequence). CDR3 size: 18 residues. V lost 0 bases, J lost 4 bases, and 12 bases stayed unmatched.

This receptor was taken from a man between 25 and 39 years old with Graves' ophthalmopathy. The sequenced sample was blood. The chain is built from TRBV15 and TRBJ1-3, with TRBD1 matching over 7 bases. Here the CDR3 DNA reads TGTGCCACCAGCAGAGATAGCTTCGGACTCAGGGGGGGAAACACCATATATTTT. This gives the protein CATSRDSFGLRGGNTIYF.